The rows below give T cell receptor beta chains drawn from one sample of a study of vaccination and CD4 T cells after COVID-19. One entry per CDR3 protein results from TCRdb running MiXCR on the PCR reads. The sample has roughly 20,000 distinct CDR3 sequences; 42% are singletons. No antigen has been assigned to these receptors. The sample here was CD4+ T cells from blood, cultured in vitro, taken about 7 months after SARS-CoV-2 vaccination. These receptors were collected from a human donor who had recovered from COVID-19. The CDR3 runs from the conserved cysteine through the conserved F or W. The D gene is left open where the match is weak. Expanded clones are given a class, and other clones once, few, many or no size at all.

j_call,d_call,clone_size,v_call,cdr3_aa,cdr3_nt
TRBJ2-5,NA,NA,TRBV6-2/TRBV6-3,CASSYPGETQYF,TGTGCCAGCAGTTATCCCGGGGAGACCCAGTACTTC
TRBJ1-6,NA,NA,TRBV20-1,CSARENHSPLHF,TGCAGTGCTAGAGAAAACCATTCACCCCTCCACTTT
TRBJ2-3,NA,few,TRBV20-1,CSARRAVDTQYF,TGCAGTGCTAGACGGGCCGTGGATACGCAGTATTTT
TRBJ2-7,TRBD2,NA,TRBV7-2,CASRSQSGTSAYEQYF,TGTGCCAGCAGATCACAATCCGGGACTAGCGCCTACGAGCAGTACTTC
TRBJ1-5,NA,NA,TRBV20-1,CSASGGTGGLGNQPQHF,TGCAGTGCTAGTGGAGGGACGGGTGGGCTAGGCAATCAGCCCCAGCATTTT
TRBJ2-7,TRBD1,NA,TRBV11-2,CASSLDLGQGYYEQYF,TGTGCCAGCAGCTTAGATCTGGGACAGGGGTACTACGAGCAGTACTTC
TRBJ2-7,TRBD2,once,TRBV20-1,CSAPGLANYEQYF,TGCAGTGCTCCGGGACTAGCGAACTACGAGCAGTACTTC
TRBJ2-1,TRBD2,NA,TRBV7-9,CASMRGGRVYNEQFF,TGTGCCAGCATGCGCGGGGGACGCGTCTACAATGAGCAGTTCTTC
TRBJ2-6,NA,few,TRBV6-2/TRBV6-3,CASSYSGANVLTF,TGTGCCAGCAGTTACTCTGGGGCCAACGTCCTGACTTTC
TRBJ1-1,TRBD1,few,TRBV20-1,CSARVRQGGRTEAFF,TGCAGTGCTAGAGTTCGACAGGGAGGAAGGACTGAAGCTTTCTTT
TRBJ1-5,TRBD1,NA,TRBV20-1,CSADRGNQPQHF,TGCAGTGCCGACAGGGGCAATCAGCCCCAGCATTTT
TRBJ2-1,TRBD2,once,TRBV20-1,CSAQDTTSSSYNEQFF,TGCAGTGCTCAAGATACGACTAGCTCCTCATACAATGAGCAGTTCTTC
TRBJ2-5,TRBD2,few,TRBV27,CASKFRLAGGETQYF,TGTGCCAGCAAGTTCAGACTAGCGGGGGGGGAGACCCAGTACTTC
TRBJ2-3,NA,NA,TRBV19,CASSMGRQDTQYF,TGTGCCAGTAGTATGGGGCGTCAAGATACGCAGTATTTT
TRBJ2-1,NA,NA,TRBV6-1,CASSEELRFSYNEQFF,TGTGCCAGCAGTGAAGAGTTGCGGTTCTCCTACAATGAGCAGTTCTTC
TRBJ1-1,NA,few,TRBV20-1,CSASRHLEAFF,TGCAGTGCTAGCAGACACCTTGAAGCTTTCTTT
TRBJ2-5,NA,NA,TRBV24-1,CATSDSGGPGAKTQYF,TGTGCCACCAGTGACTCCGGGGGCCCGGGCGCGAAGACCCAGTACTTC
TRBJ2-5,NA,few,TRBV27,CASSLSGETQYF,TGTGCCAGCAGTTTATCGGGAGAGACCCAGTACTTC